Sequencing of this T cell receptor beta chain was carried out in a study of radiotherapy plus CTLA-4 blockade in lung cancer. As concerns this clone: Its antigen is undetermined.

V lost 0 bases to trimming and J lost 8 bases, with 15 bases between them. Germline values: CDR1 MNHEY, CDR2 SMNVEV (reference sequence). The CDR3 runs 15 residues. Points from the study as a whole: Blood-borne expansion of tumor-derived TCR clones followed radiotherapy plus ipilimumab. Reportedly, early blood T cell clone dynamics best predicted response, with interferon-beta.

Assay: immunoSEQ multiplex PCR; the TCRdb copy retains only in-frame clones and omits some. The sample has around 95,000 clones, approximately 83% seen once. It was focal radiation plus CTLA-4 blockade with ipilimumab that patients with chemo-refractory metastatic non-small-cell lung cancer received. The sequenced sample was peripheral blood, obtained from a patient treated with radiotherapy plus ipilimumab. The chain has TRBV27 and TRBJ2-3, with D unresolved. The source is a human donor with non-small cell lung cancer who had stable disease on radiotherapy plus ipilimumab. For the CDR3, the DNA is TGTGCCAGCAGTTTATCCGTGACTGAAGTTGGTACGCAGTATTTT. Translated, it gives CASSLSVTEVGTQYF.